This T cell receptor (beta chain) was identified in a study of cytotoxic CD8 clonotypes in ibrutinib-treated CLL. Study information: Response specimens were obtained following a median treatment duration of 12 months, with a range of 6 to 36. Samples yielded averages of approximately 260,000 productive templates and roughly 91,000 productive rearrangements.

Findings of the study overall: Rare overall, public clonotypes shrank or held steady under therapy. Starting clonality was above that of age-matched healthy donors and tracked circulating CD8+ T-cell counts.

Details on this clone: The antigen is unknown.

This CDR3 contains 15 residues. Trimming removed 5 bases from V and 7 bases from J; junction bases left unmatched: 11. Germline lookup yields CDR1 SGHTA and CDR2 FQGTGA. Libraries were prepared by immunoSEQ multiplex PCR; TCRdb keeps only in-frame clonotypes and omits some of them. Here the sample spans a few hundred thousand clones, roughly 85% being singletons. The sequences come from PBMCs, collected before ibrutinib treatment. The gene calls are TRBV7-3 and TRBJ1-2; 9 bases agree with TRBD1. This TCR came from a human donor with chronic lymphocytic leukemia. The CDR3 region is CASSPHGTGNGGYTF. In DNA, the CDR3 is TGTGCCAGCAGCCCCCACGGGACAGGGAACGGTGGCTACACCTTC.